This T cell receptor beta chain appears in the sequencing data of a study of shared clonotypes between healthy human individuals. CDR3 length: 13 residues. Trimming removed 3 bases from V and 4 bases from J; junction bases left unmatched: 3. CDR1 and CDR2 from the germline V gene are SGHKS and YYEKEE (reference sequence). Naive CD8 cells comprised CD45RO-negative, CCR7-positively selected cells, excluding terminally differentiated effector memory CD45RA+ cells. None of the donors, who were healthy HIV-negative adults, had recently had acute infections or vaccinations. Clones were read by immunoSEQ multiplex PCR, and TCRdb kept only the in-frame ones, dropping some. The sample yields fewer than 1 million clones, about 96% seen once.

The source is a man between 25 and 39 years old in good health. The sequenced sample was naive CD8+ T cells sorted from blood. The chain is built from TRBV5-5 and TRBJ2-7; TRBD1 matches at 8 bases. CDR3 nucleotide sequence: TGTGCCAGCAGCTGGGACAGGATATACGAGCAGTACTTC. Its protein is CASSWDRIYEQYF.